This entry features one T cell receptor beta chain sequence. Its antigen remains unidentified. The sample originates from a study of early T cells in non-severe SARS-CoV-2 infection. The CDR3 sequence is 13 residues long. The V end was cut by 5 bases, the J end by 4 bases, with 11 bases between. Germline V gene data show CDR1 as MNHEY and CDR2 as SVGAGI. Each CDR3 protein is one row after TCRdb ran MiXCR on the 5' RACE reads. Found here are roughly 45,000 distinct CDR3 sequences, 9.5% to 13% of them singletons; the top ten hold 21%. Findings of the study overall: The study's VDJdb matching favored anti-spike CD8 responses and missed private and CD4 specificities.

The sequence was obtained from an adult who was a healthcare worker with PCR-confirmed SARS-CoV-2 infection or an uninfected control (not recorded which). V is TRBV6-5 and J is TRBJ1-2; D unresolved. Sequenced: whole blood. CDR3 in amino acids: CASSKQILYGYTF. CDR3 DNA: TGTGCCAGCAGTAAACAGATCCTCTATGGCTACACCTTC.